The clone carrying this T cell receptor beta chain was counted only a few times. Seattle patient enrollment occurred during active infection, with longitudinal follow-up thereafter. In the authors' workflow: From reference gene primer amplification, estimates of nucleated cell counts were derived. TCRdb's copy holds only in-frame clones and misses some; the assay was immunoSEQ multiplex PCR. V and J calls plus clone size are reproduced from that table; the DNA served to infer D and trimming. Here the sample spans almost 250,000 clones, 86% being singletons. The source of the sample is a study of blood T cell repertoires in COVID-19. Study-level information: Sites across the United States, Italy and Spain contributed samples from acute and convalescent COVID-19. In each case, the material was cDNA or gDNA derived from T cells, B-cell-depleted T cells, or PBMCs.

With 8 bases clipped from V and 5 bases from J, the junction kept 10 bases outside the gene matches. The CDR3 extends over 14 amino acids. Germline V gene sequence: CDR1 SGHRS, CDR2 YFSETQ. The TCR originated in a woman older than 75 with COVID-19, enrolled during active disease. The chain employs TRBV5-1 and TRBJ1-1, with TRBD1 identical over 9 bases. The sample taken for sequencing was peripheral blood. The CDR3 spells CASYFDRGSTEAFF. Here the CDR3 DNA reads TGCGCCAGTTACTTCGACAGGGGGTCAACTGAAGCTTTCTTT.